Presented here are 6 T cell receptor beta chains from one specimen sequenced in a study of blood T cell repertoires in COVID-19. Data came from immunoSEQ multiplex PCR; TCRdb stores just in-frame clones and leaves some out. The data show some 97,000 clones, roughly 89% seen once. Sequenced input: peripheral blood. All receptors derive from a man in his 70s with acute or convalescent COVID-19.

The CDR3 DNA reads as TGTGCTAGTGGTCCGAACGGGGTTACCTACAATGAGCAGTTCTTC. Its protein product is CASGPNGVTYNEQFF. The chain couples TRBV12-5 to TRBJ2-1, with a weak D call TRBD2 (5 bases). V was clipped by 5 bases and J by 2 bases, with 13 bases between them. This CDR3 comprises 15 residues. The germline V gene has CDR1 LGHNT and CDR2 FRNRAP.

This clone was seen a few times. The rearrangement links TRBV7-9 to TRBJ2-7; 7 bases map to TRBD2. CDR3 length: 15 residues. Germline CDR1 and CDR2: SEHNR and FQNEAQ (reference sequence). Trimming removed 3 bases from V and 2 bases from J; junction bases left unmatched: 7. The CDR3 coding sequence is TGTGCCAGCAGCTTTGAGACGGGAGGAGCCTACGAGCAGTACTTC. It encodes CASSFETGGAYEQYF.

The CDR3 nucleotides are TGTGCCAGCAGCTTAGGACAGGGCCTTAGCTATGGCTACACCTTC. Protein product: CASSLGQGLSYGYTF. This rearrangement joins TRBV7-9 to TRBJ1-2; 7 bases agree with TRBD1. Germline-derived CDR1 and CDR2 are SEHNR and FQNEAQ (reference sequence). The trim removed 1 base at V and 4 bases at J, leaving 6 bases unmatched. The CDR3 runs 15 residues.

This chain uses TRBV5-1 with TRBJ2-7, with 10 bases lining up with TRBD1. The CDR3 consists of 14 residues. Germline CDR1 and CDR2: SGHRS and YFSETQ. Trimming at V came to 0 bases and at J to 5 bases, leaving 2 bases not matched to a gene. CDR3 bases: TGCGCCAGCAGCTTGGGACAGGGGGCCGACGAGCAGTACTTC. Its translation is CASSLGQGADEQYF.

This CDR3 reads CASSLNPSTDTQYF. CDR3 bases: TGTGCCAGCAGCTTGAATCCTAGCACAGATACGCAGTATTTT. This chain joins TRBV5-4 and TRBJ2-3; no firm D call. Between the trimmed V and J ends, which lost 1 base and 0 bases, there was a span of 6 bases. Germline CDR1 reads SGHNT; CDR2 reads YYREEE (reference sequence). The CDR3 is 14 amino acids.

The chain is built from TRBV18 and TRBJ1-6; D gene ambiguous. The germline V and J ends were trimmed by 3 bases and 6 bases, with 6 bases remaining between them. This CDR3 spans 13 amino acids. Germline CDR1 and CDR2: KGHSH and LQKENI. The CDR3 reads CASSPTPNSPLHF. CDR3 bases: TGTGCCAGCTCACCGACACCTAATTCACCCCTCCACTTT.